The rows below give T cell receptor beta chains drawn from one sample of a study of blood T cells in healthy people across ages. TCRdb analysed the 5' RACE reads with MiXCR anew, one entry per CDR3 protein. The repertoire holds more than 1 million distinct CDR3 sequences, 40% to 55% seen once, with approximately 19% in the top ten. The specimen was blood. The source is a woman aged 55-69 years in good health. The CDR3 runs from the conserved cysteine through the conserved F or W. A D gene is named only where the DNA matches it firmly. Part of the rows lack a size; the others show once, few, many or a class for expanded clones.

TRBV5-1	-	TRBD2	TRBJ2-3	TGCGCCAGCAGCTTGAGGACTAGCGGAGGAGATACGCAGTATTTT	CASSLRTSGGDTQYF
TRBV11-2	-	-	TRBJ2-1	TGTGCCAGCAGTCATTACAGGGCAAGGGGCGGGGGCGATCCCAATGAGCAGTTCTTC	CASSHYRARGGGDPNEQFF
TRBV6-1	-	TRBD2	TRBJ2-1	TGTGCCAGTGCTAGCGGGAGGGTTAACAATGAGCAGTTCTTC	CASASGRVNNEQFF
TRBV20-1	-	-	TRBJ2-1	TGCAGTGCCGAGTGGGGGGGCGCGTACAATGAGCGGTTCTTC	CSAEWGGAYNERFF
TRBV10-3	few	-	TRBJ2-7	TGTGCCATCAGCCTAAGCACCCCGGACACCTCCTACGAGCAGTACTTC	CAISLSTPDTSYEQYF
TRBV29-1	-	-	TRBJ2-7	TGCAGCGTTATTCAGGGACCCTACGAGCAGTACTTC	CSVIQGPYEQYF
TRBV4-2	-	TRBD1	TRBJ1-2	TGTGCCAGCAGCCGGGGTGGACAGGGGGCCTATGGCTACACCTTC	CASSRGGQGAYGYTF
TRBV9	few	TRBD1	TRBJ1-2	TGTGCCAGCAGCGTAGCTGGGGTGACAGGGCCAGCTAACTATGGCTACACCTTC	CASSVAGVTGPANYGYTF
TRBV10-3	-	TRBD1	TRBJ1-5	TGTGCCATCAGTGAGTATAAGGGGGCTTATCAGCCCCAGCATTTT	CAISEYKGAYQPQHF
TRBV9	-	-	TRBJ2-7	TGTGCCAGCAGCGTAGAAGGGCTCTTAGACGAGCAGTACTTC	CASSVEGLLDEQYF
TRBV27	few	-	TRBJ2-3	TGTGCCAGCAGTGGGGGGAGACCGATAAGCACAGATACGCAGTATTTT	CASSGGRPISTDTQYF
TRBV7-9	-	-	TRBJ2-5	TGTGCCAGCGGAGGGGGCCAAGAGACCCAGTACTTC	CASGGGQETQYF